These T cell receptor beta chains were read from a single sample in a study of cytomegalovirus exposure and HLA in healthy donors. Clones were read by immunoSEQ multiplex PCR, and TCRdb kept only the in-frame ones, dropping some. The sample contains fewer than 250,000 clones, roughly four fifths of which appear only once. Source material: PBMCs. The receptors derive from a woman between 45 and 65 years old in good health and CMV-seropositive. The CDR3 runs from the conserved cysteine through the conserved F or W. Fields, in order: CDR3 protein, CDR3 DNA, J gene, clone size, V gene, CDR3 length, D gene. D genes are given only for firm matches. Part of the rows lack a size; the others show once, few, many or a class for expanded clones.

CDR3: CASSPNGQGNSPLHF; DNA: TGTGCCAGCAGCCCAAACGGACAGGGAAATTCACCCCTCCACTTT; J: TRBJ1-6; size: NA; V: TRBV7-3; length: 15; D: TRBD1
CDR3: CASSPGQDYTEAFF; DNA: TGCGCCAGCAGCCCCGGACAGGACTACACTGAAGCTTTCTTT; J: TRBJ1-1; size: NA; V: TRBV5-1; length: 14; D: TRBD1
CDR3: CARRPFGRDSPLHF; DNA: TGTGCCAGGCGACCGTTTGGGCGGGATTCACCCCTCCACTTT; J: TRBJ1-6; size: NA; V: TRBV2; length: 14; D: NA
CDR3: CAISGARGGASTDTQYF; DNA: TGTGCCATCAGTGGCGCCCGCGGGGGGGCCAGCACAGATACGCAGTATTTT; J: TRBJ2-3; size: NA; V: TRBV10-3; length: 17; D: TRBD2
CDR3: CASSQTAGVEQYF; DNA: TGTGCCAGCAGTCAGACCGCGGGGGTCGAGCAGTACTTC; J: TRBJ2-7; size: NA; V: TRBV7-9; length: 13; D: TRBD2
CDR3: CASSWSGGGSYEQYF; DNA: TGCGCCAGCAGCTGGAGCGGGGGGGGGTCCTACGAGCAGTACTTC; J: TRBJ2-7; size: NA; V: TRBV5-1; length: 15; D: TRBD2
CDR3: CASSYSTGDEQYF; DNA: TGTGCCAGCAGTTATTCGACAGGGGACGAGCAGTACTTC; J: TRBJ2-7; size: NA; V: TRBV2; length: 13; D: TRBD1
CDR3: CASSILGLSETQYF; DNA: TGTGCCAGTAGTATTCTCGGGTTAAGTGAGACCCAGTACTTC; J: TRBJ2-5; size: NA; V: TRBV19; length: 14; D: NA
CDR3: CAWRVRAGAGEKLFF; DNA: TGTGCCTGGAGGGTTCGGGCTGGAGCGGGCGAAAAACTGTTTTTT; J: TRBJ1-4; size: NA; V: TRBV30; length: 15; D: NA
CDR3: CASSLAAAGYEETQYF; DNA: TGTGCCAGCAGCTTAGCGGCGGCAGGGTATGAGGAGACCCAGTACTTC; J: TRBJ2-5; size: NA; V: TRBV7-9; length: 16; D: NA
CDR3: CASSLGPGLAGGADTQYF; DNA: TGTGCCAGCAGCTTAGGACCGGGACTAGCGGGGGGAGCAGATACGCAGTATTTT; J: TRBJ2-3; size: NA; V: TRBV7-2; length: 18; D: TRBD2
CDR3: CASSTTGTNTEAFF; DNA: TGTGCCAGTAGTACCACAGGTACGAACACTGAAGCTTTCTTT; J: TRBJ1-1; size: NA; V: TRBV19; length: 14; D: NA
CDR3: CSVEGSAQYF; DNA: TGCAGCGTTGAAGGCTCGGCCCAGTACTTC; J: TRBJ2-5; size: NA; V: TRBV29-1; length: 10; D: NA
CDR3: CASSSRYEQYF; DNA: TGTGCCAGCAGCTCCCGCTACGAGCAGTACTTC; J: TRBJ2-7; size: few; V: TRBV28; length: 11; D: NA
CDR3: CASSSGANYGYTF; DNA: TGTGCCAGCAGTTCCGGTGCTAACTATGGCTACACCTTC; J: TRBJ1-2; size: NA; V: TRBV6-5; length: 13; D: NA
CDR3: CASSLTLTGDQPQHF; DNA: TGTGCCAGCAGCTTAACGCTAACGGGAGATCAGCCCCAGCATTTT; J: TRBJ1-5; size: NA; V: TRBV7-9; length: 15; D: NA
CDR3: CASSALAASYEQYF; DNA: TGTGCCAGCAGCGCACTAGCGGCCTCCTACGAGCAGTACTTC; J: TRBJ2-7; size: NA; V: TRBV11-2; length: 14; D: TRBD2